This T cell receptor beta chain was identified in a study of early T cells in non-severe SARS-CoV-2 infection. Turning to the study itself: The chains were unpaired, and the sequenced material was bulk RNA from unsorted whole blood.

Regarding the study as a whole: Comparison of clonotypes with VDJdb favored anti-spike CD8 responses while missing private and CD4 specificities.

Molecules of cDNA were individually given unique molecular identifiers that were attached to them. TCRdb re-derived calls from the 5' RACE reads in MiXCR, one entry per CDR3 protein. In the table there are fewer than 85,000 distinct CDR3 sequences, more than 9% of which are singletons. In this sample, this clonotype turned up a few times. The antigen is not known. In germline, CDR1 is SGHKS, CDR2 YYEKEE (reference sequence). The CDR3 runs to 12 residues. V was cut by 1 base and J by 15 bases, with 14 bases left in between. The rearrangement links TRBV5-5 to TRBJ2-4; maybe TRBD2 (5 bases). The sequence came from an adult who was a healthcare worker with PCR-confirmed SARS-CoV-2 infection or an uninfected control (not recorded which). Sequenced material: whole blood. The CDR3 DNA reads TGTGCCAGCAGCTTGAAAGGAGGCTCCCGGTACTTC. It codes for CASSLKGGSRYF.